The 11 T cell receptor beta chains reported below all come from one sample, sequenced in a study of blood T cell repertoires in COVID-19. Sequencing used immunoSEQ multiplex PCR; TCRdb keeps in-frame clones, though not all of them. The repertoire holds tens of thousands of clones, with roughly 80% as singletons. Sequencing was done on a sample of peripheral blood. The receptors were sampled from a human donor in a cohort sampled during active or convalescent COVID-19.

V and J are TRBV29-1 and TRBJ1-1, with 10 nucleotides matching TRBD1. Germline V gene sequence: CDR1 SQVTM, CDR2 ANQGSEA. This CDR3 has 16 amino acids. Losses at the gene ends were 1 base for V and 5 bases for J; bases not matched to a gene: 10. The CDR3 loop is CSVEGDRGRRKTEAFF. In DNA form, the CDR3 reads TGCAGCGTTGAAGGGGACAGGGGACGAAGGAAAACTGAAGCTTTCTTT.

V and J are TRBV21-1 and TRBJ1-2; the table's D call of TRBD1 was not tested on the DNA. TRBV21-1 is marked as a pseudogene. The CDR3 has 17 residues. For the CDR3, the DNA is TGTGCCAGCAGCAAGGGAACGATAATACAGGGGGCGCTGGGCTACACCTTC. As protein: CASSKGTIIQGALGYTF.

The CDR3 here is CASSEASGGLARTEAFF. Here the CDR3 DNA reads TGTGCCAGCAGTGAAGCGTCCGGGGGACTGGCGCGCACTGAAGCTTTCTTT. V usage is TRBV6-1 and J usage is TRBJ1-1; D may be TRBD1 (5 bases). This CDR3 is 17 amino acids long. Trimming pared 0 bases from V and 4 bases from J, leaving 18 bases between. Germline lookup yields CDR1 MNHNS and CDR2 SASEGT.

V is TRBV29-1 and J is TRBJ1-4, with TRBD1 identical over 11 bases. This CDR3 contains 13 residues. Germline CDR1 and CDR2: SQVTM and ANQGSEA. J was trimmed by 6 bases and V by 6 bases; bases with no gene match: 3. CDR3 bases: TGCAGCGTAGGACAGGGGGCAGATGAAAAACTGTTTTTT. Its translation: CSVGQGADEKLFF.

The chain couples TRBV15 to TRBJ1-1; D is undetermined. This CDR3 has 13 amino acids. Deletions cut 3 bases from V and 5 bases from J, with 10 bases between. The germline V gene encodes CDR1 LNHNV and CDR2 YYDKDF (reference sequence). CDR3 in amino acids: CATSSLRGTEAFF. CDR3 nucleotide sequence: TGTGCCACCAGCAGCCTCCGGGGAACTGAAGCTTTCTTT.

The rearrangement joins TRBV18 to TRBJ1-6; no clear D gene. The CDR3 has 14 amino acids. Trimming removed 4 bases from V and 6 bases from J, with 10 bases in between. Germline values: CDR1 KGHSH, CDR2 LQKENI. The CDR3 nucleotides read TGTGCCAGCTCACTCTCGGAGGGTAATTCACCCCTCCACTTT. Translation gives CASSLSEGNSPLHF.

This chain links TRBV6-2 or TRBV6-3 with TRBJ1-5, with D tentatively TRBD1 (5 bases). The CDR3 covers 14 residues. V was cut by 4 bases and J by 8 bases, with 15 bases left in between. CDR1 and CDR2 (germline): MNHEY, SVGEGT. The CDR3 loop is CASSSQGVGEPQHF. DNA of the CDR3: TGTGCCAGCAGTTCTCAGGGTGTTGGGGAGCCCCAGCATTTT.

This clone turned up a few times. This chain joins TRBV5-5 and TRBJ1-5; the D gene is possibly TRBD1 (5 bases). The length of the CDR3 is 14 residues. CDR1 is SGHKS and CDR2 is YYEKEE in the germline V gene (reference sequence). Trimming stripped 2 bases from V and 5 bases from J, with 11 bases between. CDR3 nucleotides: TGTGCCAGCAGCTTTTCCCAGGGCGATCAGCCCCAGCATTTT. It codes for CASSFSQGDQPQHF. Full variable domain (rest looked up from reference TRBV5-5 and TRBJ1-5): DAGVTQSPTHLIKTRGQQVTLRCSPISGHKSVSWYQQVLGQGPQFIFQYYEKEERGRGNFPDRFSARQFPNYSSELNVNALLLGDSALYLCASSFSQGDQPQHFGDGTRLSIL.

This clone was picked up a small number of times. The V gene is TRBV15, the J gene TRBJ1-2, with 11 bases that match TRBD1. In germline, CDR1 is LNHNV, CDR2 YYDKDF (reference sequence). The CDR3 totals 14 residues. Trimming cost V 4 bases and J 5 bases; bases outside gene matches: 3. CDR3 nucleotides: TGTGCCACCAGCACCGGGACAGGGGGTTATGGCTACACCTTC. As protein: CATSTGTGGYGYTF.

The chain uses TRBV5-1 and TRBJ1-2, with D perhaps matching TRBD1 (6 bases). The CDR3 contains 13 residues. With 4 bases removed from V and 8 bases from J, the gap between germline ends came to 15 bases. Germline assignment: CDR1 SGHRS and CDR2 YFSETQ. Written as DNA, the CDR3 is TGCGCCAGCAGCCCGGACAGCATCAAGGGCTACACCTTC. Encoded protein: CASSPDSIKGYTF. Full variable domain (remainder filled in from reference TRBV5-1 and TRBJ1-2): KAGVTQTPRYLIKTRGQQVTLSCSPISGHRSVSWYQQTPGQGLQFLFEYFSETQRNKGNFPGRFSGRQFSNSRSEMNVSTLELGDSALYLCASSPDSIKGYTFGSGTRLTVV.

The V call is TRBV11-1, the J call TRBJ1-2, with D perhaps matching TRBD1 (5 bases). Germline-derived CDR1 and CDR2 are SGHAT and FQDESV (reference sequence). The V end lost 5 bases, the J end lost 0 bases, and 10 bases lay between the germline ends. CDR3 length: 14 amino acids. The CDR3: CASSPRVANYGYTF. The DNA for the CDR3 is TGTGCCAGCAGCCCCAGGGTTGCTAACTATGGCTACACCTTC.